There are a few counts of the clone carrying this TCR beta chain. Its antigen is not identified. Every donor provided roughly 10 milliliters of peripheral blood. The sample originates from a study of blood T cells in healthy people across ages. Per the germline V gene, CDR1 is MNHEY and CDR2 is SVGAGI. Trimming removed 2 bases from V and 4 bases from J, with 6 bases in between. The CDR3 runs to 14 residues. Study-level findings and limits: The diversity estimates, figures obtained from one million T cells, were considered underestimates. Relative to aged donors, long-lived donors carried more naive CD4+ cells and displayed higher diversity.

Using a J-beta primer mix together with a sample-barcoded 5' primer, a second PCR was run for roughly 7 to 12 cycles. With 12 random nucleotides, a template-switch adaptor tagged each individual cDNA molecule. TCRdb recomputed calls from the 5' RACE reads with MiXCR, one row per CDR3 protein. The sample yields 1,500,000 or so distinct CDR3 sequences, roughly 43% seen once. The chain couples TRBV6-5 to TRBJ2-6; D unresolved. The TCR was taken from a woman in her late teens or twenties in good health. Sequenced input: blood. The CDR3 reads CASSYTSGANVLTF. The DNA of the CDR3 is TGTGCCAGCAGTTACACATCAGGGGCCAACGTCCTGACTTTC.